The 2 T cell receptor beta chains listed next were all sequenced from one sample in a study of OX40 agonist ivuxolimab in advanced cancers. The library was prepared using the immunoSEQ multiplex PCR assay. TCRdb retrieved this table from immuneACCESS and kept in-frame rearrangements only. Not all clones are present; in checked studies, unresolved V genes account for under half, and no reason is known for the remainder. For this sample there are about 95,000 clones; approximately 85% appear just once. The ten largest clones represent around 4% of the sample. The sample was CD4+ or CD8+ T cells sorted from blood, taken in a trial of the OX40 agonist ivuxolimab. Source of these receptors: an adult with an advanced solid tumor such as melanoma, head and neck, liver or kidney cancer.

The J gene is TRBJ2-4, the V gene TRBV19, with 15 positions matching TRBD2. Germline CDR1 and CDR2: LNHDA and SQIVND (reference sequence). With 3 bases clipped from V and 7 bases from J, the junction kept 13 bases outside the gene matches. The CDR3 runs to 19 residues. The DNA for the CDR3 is TGTGCCAGTAGTATTGTCAAGTCGGGGACTAGCGGGAGGACGAACATTCAGTACTTC. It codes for CASSIVKSGTSGRTNIQYF. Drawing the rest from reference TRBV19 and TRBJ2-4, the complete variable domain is DGGITQSPKYLFRKEGQNVTLSCEQNLNHDAMYWYRQDPGQGLRLIYYSQIVNDFQKGDIAEGYSVSREKKESFPLTVTSAQKNPTAFYLCASSIVKSGTSGRTNIQYFGAGTRLSVL.

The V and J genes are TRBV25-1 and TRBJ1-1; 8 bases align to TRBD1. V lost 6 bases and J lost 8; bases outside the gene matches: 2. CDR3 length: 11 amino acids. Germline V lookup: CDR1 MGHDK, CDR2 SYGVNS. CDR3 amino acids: CASRAGGEAFF. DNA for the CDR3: TGTGCCAGCAGAGCAGGGGGCGAAGCTTTCTTT. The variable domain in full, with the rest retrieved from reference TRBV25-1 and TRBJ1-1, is EADIYQTPRYLVIGTGKKITLECSQTMGHDKMYWYQQDPGMELHLIHYSYGVNSTEKGDLSSESTVSRIRTEHFPLTLESARPSHTSQYLCASRAGGEAFFGQGTRLTVV.